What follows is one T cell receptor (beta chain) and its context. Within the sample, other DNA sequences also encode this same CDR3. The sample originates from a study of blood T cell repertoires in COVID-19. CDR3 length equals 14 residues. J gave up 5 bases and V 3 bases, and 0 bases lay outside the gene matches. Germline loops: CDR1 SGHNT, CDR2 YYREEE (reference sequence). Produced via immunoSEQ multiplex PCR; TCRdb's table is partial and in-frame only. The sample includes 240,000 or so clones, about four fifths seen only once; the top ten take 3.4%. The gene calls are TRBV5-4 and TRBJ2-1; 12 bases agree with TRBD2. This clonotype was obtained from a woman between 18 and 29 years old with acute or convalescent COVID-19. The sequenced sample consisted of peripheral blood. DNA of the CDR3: TGTGCCAGCAGCTGGACTAGCGGGGACAATGAGCAGTTCTTC. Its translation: CASSWTSGDNEQFF.